This T cell receptor (beta chain) was identified in a study of blood T cell repertoires in COVID-19. Study overall: Whether acute or convalescent, the COVID-19 samples came from the United States, Italy and Spain. Sources were T cells, B-cell-depleted T cells, or PBMCs; the material itself was cDNA or gDNA.

Authors' analysis steps: Scientists estimated how many nucleated cells there were by amplifying reference gene primers. Using immunoSEQ multiplex PCR, the repertoire was profiled, and TCRdb retains in-frame clones only, with some absent. V and J calls and clone size come straight from that table; D and trimming were deduced from the DNA. In the table there are about 140,000 clones, roughly 85% of which are singletons. CDR3 length: 15 amino acids. Germline V gene sequence: CDR1 KGHSH, CDR2 LQKENI. The ends lost 5 bases at V and 6 bases at J; junction bases unmatched: 7. The receptor was isolated from a man aged 50-59 years with acute or convalescent COVID-19. The chain has TRBV18 and TRBJ1-5; 10 bases agree with TRBD1. Sample: peripheral blood. The CDR3 reads CASSEDRGGGQPQHF. The CDR3 DNA reads TGTGCCAGCTCAGAGGACAGGGGGGGAGGTCAGCCCCAGCATTTT.